This T cell receptor beta chain was obtained from a study of blood T cell repertoires in COVID-19. The CDR3 totals 16 residues. V was clipped by 2 bases and J by 3 bases, with 17 bases between them. In germline, CDR1 is SGHRS, CDR2 YFSETQ. Those enrolled in Seattle joined during active infection and were followed longitudinally afterward. Generated by immunoSEQ multiplex PCR, the TCRdb table keeps only in-frame clones and is missing some. This repertoire shows around 320,000 clones, under 90% found once; its top ten account for roughly 10%. The chain has TRBV5-1 and TRBJ1-1; D perhaps matches TRBD1 (6 bases). Sequenced sample: peripheral blood. The source of this sequence is a young woman with COVID-19, enrolled during active disease. The CDR3 loop reads CASSFLQGGIYTEAFF. The CDR3 region has the DNA TGCGCCAGCAGCTTTTTACAGGGAGGGATTTACACTGAAGCTTTCTTT.